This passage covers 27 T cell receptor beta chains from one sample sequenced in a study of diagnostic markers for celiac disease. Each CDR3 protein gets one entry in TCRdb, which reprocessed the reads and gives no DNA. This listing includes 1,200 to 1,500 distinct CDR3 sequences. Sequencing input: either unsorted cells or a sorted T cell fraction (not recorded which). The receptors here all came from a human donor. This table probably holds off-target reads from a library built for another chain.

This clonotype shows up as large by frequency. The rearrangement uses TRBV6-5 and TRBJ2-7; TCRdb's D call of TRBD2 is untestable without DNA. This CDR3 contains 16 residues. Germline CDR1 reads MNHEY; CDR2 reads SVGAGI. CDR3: CASSYPVGGGFYEQYF.

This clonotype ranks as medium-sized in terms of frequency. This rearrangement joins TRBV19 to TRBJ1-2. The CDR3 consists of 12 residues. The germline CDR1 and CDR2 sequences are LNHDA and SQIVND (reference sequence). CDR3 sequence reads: CASTRGNYGYTF. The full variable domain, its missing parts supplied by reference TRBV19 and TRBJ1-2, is DGGITQSPKYLFRKEGQNVTLSCEQNLNHDAMYWYRQDPGQGLRLIYYSQIVNDFQKGDIAEGYSVSREKKESFPLTVTSAQKNPTAFYLCASTRGNYGYTFGSGTRLTVV.

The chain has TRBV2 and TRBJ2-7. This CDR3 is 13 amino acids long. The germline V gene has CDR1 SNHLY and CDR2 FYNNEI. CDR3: CASSLASSYEQYF.

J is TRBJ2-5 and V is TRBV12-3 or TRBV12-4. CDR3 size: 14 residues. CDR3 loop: CASSPVAVSETQYF.

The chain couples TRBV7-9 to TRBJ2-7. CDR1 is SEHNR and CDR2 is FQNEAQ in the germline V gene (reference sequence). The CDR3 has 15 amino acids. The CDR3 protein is CASSLALVVDYEQYF.

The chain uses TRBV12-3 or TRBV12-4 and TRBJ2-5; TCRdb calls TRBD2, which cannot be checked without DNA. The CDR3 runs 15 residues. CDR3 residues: CASSSGGSPQETQYF.

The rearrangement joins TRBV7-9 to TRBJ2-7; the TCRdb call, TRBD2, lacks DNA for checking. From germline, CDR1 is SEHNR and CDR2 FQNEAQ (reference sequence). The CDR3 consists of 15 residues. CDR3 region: CASSFGLAGAHEQYF.

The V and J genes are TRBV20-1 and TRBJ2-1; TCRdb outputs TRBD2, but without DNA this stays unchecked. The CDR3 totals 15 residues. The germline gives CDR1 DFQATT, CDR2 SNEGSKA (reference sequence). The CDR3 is CSAIDRGRAEGEQFF.

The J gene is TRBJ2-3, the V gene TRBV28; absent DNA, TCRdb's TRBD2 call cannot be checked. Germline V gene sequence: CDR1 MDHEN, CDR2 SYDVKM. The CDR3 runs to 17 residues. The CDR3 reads CASSLWLERGFTDTQYF.

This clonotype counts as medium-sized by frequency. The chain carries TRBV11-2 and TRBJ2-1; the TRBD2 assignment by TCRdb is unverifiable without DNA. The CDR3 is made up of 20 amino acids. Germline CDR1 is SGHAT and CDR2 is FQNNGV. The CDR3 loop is CASRKKGLAGVSGVYNEQFF.

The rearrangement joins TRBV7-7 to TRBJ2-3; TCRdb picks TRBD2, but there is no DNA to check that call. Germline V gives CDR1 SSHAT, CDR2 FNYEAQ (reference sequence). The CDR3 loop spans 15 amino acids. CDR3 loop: CASSPGPESTDTQYF.

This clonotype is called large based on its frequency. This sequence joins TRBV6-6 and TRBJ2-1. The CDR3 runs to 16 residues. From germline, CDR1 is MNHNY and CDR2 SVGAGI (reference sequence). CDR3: CASSYLDRGSYNEQFF.

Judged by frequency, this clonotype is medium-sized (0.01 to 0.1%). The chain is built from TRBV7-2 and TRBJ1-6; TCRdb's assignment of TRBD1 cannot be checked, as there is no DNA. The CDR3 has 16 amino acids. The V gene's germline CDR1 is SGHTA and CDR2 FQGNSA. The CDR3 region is CASSLDLSGGRSPLHF.

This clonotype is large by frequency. This CDR3 reads CASKAWVGEPQHF. The chain has TRBV27 and TRBJ1-5. Germline CDR1 and CDR2: MNHEY and SMNVEV (reference sequence). The length of the CDR3 is 13 residues.

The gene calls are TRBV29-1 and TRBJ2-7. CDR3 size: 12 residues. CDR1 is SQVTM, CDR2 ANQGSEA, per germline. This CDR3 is CSTKTGPYEQYF.

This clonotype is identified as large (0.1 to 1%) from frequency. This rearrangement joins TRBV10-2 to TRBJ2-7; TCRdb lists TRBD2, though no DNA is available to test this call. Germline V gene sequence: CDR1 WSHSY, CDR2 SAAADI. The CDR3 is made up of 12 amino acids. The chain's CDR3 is CASTPPSYEQYF.

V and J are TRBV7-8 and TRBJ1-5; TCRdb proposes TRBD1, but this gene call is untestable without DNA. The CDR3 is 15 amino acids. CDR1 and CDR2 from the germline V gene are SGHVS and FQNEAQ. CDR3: CASSQYQGPAQPQHF. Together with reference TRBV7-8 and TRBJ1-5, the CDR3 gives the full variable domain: GAGVSQSPRYKVAKRGQDVALRCDPISGHVSLFWYQQALGQGPEFLTYFQNEAQLDKSGLPSDRFFAERPEGSVSTLKIQRTQQEDSAVYLCASSQYQGPAQPQHFGDGTRLSIL.

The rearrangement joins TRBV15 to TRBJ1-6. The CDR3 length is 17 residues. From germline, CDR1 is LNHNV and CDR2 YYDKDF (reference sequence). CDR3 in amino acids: CATSSLPDGTHYSPLHF.

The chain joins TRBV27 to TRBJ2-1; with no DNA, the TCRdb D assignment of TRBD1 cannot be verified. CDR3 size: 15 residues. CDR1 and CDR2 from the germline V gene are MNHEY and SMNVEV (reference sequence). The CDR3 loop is CASSRGTGEYNEQFF.

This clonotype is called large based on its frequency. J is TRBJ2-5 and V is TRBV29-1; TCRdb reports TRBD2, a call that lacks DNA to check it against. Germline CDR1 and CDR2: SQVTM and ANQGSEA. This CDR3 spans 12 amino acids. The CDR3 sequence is CSVRGPQETQYF.

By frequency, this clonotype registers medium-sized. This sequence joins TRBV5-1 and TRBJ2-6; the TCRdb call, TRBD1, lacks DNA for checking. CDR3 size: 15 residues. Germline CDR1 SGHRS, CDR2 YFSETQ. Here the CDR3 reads CASSVTGEGANVLTF.

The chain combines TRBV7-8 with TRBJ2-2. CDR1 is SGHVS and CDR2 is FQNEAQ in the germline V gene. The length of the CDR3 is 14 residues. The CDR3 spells CASLKQDDAGELFF.

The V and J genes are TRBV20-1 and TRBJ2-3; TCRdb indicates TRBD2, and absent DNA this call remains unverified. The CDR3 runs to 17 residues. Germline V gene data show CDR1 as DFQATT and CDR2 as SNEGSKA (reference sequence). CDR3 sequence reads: CSARDLGTSGIQDTQYF.

The CDR3: CASSHAGGAGNTEAFF. The chain combines TRBV4-1 with TRBJ1-1; TCRdb indicates TRBD1, and absent DNA this call remains unverified. This CDR3 contains 16 residues. The germline V gene encodes CDR1 MGHRA and CDR2 YSYEKL.

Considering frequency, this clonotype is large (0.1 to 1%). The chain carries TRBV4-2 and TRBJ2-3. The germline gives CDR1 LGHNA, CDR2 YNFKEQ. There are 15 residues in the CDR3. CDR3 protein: CASSQDSESTDTQYF.

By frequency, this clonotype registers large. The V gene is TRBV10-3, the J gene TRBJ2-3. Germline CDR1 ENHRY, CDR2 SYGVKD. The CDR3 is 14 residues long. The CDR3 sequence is CAISESTDADTQYF.

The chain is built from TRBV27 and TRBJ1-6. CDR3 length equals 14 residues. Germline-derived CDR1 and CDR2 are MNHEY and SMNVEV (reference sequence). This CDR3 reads CASGSRGYNSPLHF.